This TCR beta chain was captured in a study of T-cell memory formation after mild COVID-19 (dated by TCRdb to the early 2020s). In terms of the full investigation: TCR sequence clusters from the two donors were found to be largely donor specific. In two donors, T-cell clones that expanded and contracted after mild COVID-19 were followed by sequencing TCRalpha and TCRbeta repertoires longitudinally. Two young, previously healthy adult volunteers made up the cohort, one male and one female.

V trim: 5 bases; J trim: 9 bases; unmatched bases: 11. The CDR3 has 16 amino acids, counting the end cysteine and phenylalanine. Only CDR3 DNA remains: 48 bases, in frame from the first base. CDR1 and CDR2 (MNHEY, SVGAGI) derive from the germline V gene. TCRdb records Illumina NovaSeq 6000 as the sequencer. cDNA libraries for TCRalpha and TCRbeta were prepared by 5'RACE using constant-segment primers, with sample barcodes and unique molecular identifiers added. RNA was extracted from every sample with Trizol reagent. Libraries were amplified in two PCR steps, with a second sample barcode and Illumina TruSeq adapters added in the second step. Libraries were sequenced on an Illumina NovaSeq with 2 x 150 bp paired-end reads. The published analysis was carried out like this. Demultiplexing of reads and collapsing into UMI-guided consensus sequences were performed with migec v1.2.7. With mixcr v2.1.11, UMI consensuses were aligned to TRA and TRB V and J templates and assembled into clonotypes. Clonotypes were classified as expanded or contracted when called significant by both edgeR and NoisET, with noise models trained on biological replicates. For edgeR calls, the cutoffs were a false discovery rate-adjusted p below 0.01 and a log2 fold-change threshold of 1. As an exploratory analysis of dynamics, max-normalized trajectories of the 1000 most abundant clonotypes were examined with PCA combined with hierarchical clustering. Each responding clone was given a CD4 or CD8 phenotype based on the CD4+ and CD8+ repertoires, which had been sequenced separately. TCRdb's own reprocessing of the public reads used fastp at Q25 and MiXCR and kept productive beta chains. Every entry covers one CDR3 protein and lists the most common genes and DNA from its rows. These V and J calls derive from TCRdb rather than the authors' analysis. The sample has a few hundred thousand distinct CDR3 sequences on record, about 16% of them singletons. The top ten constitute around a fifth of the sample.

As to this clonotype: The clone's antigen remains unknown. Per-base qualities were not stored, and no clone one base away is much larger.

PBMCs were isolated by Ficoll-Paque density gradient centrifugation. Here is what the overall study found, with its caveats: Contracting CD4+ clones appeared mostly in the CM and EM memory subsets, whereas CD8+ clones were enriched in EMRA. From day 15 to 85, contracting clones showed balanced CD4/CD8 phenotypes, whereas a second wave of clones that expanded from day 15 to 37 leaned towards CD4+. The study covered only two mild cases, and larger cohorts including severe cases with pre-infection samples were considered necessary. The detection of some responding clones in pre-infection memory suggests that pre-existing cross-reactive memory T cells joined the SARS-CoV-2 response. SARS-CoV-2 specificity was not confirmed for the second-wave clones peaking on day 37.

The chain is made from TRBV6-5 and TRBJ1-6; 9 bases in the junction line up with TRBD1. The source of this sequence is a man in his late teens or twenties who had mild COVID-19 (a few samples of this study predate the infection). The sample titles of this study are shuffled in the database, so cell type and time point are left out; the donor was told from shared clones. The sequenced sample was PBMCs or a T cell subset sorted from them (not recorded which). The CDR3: CASSPRTGAVGSPLHF. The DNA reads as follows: TGTGCCAGCAGTCCTAGGACAGGGGCGGTAGGTTCACCCCTCCACTTT.